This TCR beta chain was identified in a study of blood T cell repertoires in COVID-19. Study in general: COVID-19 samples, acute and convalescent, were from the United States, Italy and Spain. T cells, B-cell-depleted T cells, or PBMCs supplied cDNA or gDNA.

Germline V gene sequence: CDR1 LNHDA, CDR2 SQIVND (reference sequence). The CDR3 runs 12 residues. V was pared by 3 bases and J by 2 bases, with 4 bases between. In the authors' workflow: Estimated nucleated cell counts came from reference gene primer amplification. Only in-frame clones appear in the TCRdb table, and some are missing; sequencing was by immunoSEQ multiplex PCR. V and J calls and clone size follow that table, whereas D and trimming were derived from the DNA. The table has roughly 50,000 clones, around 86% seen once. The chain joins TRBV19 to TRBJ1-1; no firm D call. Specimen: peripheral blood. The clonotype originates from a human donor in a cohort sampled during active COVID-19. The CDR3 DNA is TGTGCCAGTAGTATTCGTAACACTGAAGCTTTCTTT. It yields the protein CASSIRNTEAFF.